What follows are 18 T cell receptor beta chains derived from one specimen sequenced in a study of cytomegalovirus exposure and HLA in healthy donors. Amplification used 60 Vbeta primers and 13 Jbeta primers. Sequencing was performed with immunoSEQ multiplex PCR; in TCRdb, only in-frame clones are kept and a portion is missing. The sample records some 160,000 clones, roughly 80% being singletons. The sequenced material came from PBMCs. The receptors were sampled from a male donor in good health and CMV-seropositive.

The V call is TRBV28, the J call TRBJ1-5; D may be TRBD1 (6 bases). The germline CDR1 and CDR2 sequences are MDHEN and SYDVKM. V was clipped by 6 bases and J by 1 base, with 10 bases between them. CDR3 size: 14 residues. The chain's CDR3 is CASRTGTSNQPQHF. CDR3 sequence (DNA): TGTGCCAGCAGAACCGGGACAAGCAATCAGCCCCAGCATTTT.

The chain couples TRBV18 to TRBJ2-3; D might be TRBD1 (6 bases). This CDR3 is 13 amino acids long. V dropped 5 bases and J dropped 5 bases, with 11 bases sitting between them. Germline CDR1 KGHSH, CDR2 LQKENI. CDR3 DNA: TGTGCCAGCTCATTTTACAGGGAAGATACGCAGTATTTT. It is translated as CASSFYREDTQYF.

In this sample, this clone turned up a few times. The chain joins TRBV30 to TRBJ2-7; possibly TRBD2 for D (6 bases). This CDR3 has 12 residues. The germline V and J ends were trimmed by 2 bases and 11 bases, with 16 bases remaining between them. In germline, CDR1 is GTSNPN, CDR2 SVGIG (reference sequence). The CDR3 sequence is CAWSSGGMCEYF. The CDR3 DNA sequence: TGTGCCTGGAGTTCTGGCGGGATGTGTGAGTACTTC.

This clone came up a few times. This CDR3 is CASSSDPGLARTGELFF. The CDR3 region has the DNA TGTGCCAGCAGCTCTGATCCGGGACTAGCGAGGACCGGGGAGCTGTTTTTT. The V gene is TRBV5-4, the J gene TRBJ2-2, with 10 positions matching TRBD2. Germline V gives CDR1 SGHNT, CDR2 YYREEE (reference sequence). The CDR3 has 17 residues. V shed 3 bases, J shed 5 bases, and the junction held 10 bases outside the gene matches.

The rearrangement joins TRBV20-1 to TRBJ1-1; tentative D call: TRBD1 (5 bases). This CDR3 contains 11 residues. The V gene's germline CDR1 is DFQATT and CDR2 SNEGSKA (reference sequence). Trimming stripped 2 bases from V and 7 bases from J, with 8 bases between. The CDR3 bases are TGCAGTGCTAGACCCAGGGATGAAGCTTTCTTT. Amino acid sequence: CSARPRDEAFF.

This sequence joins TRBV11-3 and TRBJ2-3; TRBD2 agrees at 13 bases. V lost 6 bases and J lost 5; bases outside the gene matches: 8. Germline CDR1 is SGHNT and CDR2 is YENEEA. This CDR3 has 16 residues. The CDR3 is CASSPSGTSGEDTQYF. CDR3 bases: TGTGCCAGCAGTCCTTCCGGGACTAGCGGGGAAGATACGCAGTATTTT.

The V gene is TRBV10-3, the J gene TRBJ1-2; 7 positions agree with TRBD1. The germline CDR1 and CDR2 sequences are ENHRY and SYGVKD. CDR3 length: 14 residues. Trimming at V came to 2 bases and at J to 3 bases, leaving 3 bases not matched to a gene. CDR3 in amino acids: CAISERQGHYGYTF. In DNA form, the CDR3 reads TGTGCCATCAGTGAGAGACAGGGACACTATGGCTACACCTTC.

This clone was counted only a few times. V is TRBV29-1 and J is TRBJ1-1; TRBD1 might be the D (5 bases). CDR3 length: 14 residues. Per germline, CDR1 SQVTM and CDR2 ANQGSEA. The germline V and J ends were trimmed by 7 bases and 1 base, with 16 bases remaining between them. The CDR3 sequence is CSAAQGWANTEAFF. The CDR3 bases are TGCAGCGCCGCCCAGGGCTGGGCGAACACTGAAGCTTTCTTT.

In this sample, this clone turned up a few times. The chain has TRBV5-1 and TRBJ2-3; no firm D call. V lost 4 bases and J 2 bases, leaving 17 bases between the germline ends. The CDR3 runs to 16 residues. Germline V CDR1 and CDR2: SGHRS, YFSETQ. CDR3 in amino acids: CASSPERLEITDTQYF. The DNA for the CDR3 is TGCGCCAGCAGCCCTGAGAGACTTGAAATCACAGATACGCAGTATTTT.

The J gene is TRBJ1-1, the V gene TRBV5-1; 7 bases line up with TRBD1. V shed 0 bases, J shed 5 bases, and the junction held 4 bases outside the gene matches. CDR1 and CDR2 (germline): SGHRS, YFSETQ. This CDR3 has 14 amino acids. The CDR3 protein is CASSLEQGRTEAFF. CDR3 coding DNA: TGCGCCAGCAGCTTGGAACAGGGGAGGACTGAAGCTTTCTTT.

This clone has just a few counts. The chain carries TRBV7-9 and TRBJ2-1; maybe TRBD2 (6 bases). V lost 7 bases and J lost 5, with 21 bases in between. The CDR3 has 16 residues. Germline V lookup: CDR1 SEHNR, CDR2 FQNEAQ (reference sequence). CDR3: CASTELGLALNNEQFF. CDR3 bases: TGTGCCAGCACCGAACTTGGGCTAGCGTTAAACAATGAGCAGTTCTTC.

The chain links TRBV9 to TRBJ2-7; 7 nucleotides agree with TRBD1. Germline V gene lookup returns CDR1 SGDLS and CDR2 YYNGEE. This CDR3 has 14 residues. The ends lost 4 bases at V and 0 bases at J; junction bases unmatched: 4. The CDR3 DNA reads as TGTGCCAGCAGCCCACGGGACAGCTCCTACGAGCAGTACTTC. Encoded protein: CASSPRDSSYEQYF.

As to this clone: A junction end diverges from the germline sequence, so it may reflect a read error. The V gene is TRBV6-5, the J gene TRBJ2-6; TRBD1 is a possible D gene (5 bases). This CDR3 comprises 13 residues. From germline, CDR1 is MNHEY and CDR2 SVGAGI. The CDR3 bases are TGTGCCACCTGGGTCTCTGGGGCCAACGGCCTGACTTTC. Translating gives CATWVSGANGLTF.

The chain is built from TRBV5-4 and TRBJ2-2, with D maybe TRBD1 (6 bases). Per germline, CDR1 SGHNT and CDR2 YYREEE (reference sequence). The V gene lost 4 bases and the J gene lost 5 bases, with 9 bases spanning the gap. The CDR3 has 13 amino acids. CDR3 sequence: CASSTGWTGELFF. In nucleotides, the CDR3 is TGTGCCAGCAGCACAGGGTGGACCGGGGAGCTGTTTTTT.

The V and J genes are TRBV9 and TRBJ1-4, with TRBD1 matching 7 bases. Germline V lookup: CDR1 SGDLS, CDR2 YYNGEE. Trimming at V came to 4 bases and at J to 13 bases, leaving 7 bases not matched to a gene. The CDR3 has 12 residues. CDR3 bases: TGTGCCAGCAGCCGCGGGACAGCCGGACTGTTTTTT. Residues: CASSRGTAGLFF. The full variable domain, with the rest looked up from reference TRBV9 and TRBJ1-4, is DSGVTQTPKHLITATGQRVTLRCSPRSGDLSVYWYQQSLDQGLQFLIQYYNGEERAKGNILERFSAQQFPDLHSELNLSSLELGDSALYFCASSRGTAGLFFGSGTQLSVL.

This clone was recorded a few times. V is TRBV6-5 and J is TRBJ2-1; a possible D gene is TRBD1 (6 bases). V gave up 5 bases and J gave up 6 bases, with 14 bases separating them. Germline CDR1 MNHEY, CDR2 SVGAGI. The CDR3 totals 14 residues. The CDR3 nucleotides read TGTGCCAGCAGTGAAGGGGGTCGGGGCAATGAGCAGTTCTTC. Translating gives CASSEGGRGNEQFF.

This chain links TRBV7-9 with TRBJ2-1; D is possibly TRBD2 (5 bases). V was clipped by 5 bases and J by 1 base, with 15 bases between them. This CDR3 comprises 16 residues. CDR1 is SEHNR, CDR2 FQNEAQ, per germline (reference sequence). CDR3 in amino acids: CASSLLGEASYNEQFF. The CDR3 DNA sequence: TGTGCCAGCAGCCTGTTGGGAGAGGCATCCTACAATGAGCAGTTCTTC.

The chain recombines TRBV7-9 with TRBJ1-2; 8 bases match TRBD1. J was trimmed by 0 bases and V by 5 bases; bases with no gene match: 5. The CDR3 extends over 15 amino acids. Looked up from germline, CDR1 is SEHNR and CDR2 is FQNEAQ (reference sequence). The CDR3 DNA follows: TGTGCCAGCAGCCCTCGGACAGGGCCTAACTATGGCTACACCTTC. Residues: CASSPRTGPNYGYTF.